These T cell receptor beta chains were read from a single sample in a study of T cell repertoires in aging, cancer and after chemotherapy. Using its own MiXCR run on the multiplex PCR reads, TCRdb lists one record per CDR3 protein. The sample lists around 5,500 distinct CDR3 sequences, approximately 29% seen once, with 5.8% in the top ten. Sequenced: blood. These receptors all stem from a human donor in good health. The CDR3 runs from the conserved cysteine through the conserved F or W. Each record gives: D gene, J gene, CDR3 length, V gene, clone size, CDR3 protein, CDR3 DNA. A D gene is named only where the DNA matches it firmly. Expanded clones are given a class, and other clones once, few, many or no size at all.

>TRBD1|TRBJ1-5|16|TRBV7-2|.
CASSDSDRVSHQPQHF
TGTGCCAGCAGCGACAGTGACAGGGTATCGCATCAGCCCCAGCATTTT
>TRBD1|TRBJ2-5|14|TRBV27|medium-sized
CASSWTGQQETQYF
TGTGCCAGCAGTTGGACAGGACAGCAAGAGACCCAGTACTTC
>TRBD2|TRBJ2-5|16|TRBV27|few
CASSLDPSGFQETQYF
TGTGCCAGCAGCCTCGACCCTAGCGGGTTTCAAGAGACCCAGTACTTC
>TRBD1|TRBJ1-2|13|TRBV19|few
CASNPRDSYGYTF
TGTGCCAGTAATCCCCGGGACAGCTATGGCTACACCTTC
>.|TRBJ1-6|14|TRBV5-6|.
CASSLAVGGGALIF
.
>.|TRBJ1-1|19|TRBV15|few
CATSREVGAYGGRDMRAFF
TGTGCCACCAGCAGAGAGGTGGGCGCCTACGGGGGACGTGATATGAGAGCTTTCTTT
>.|TRBJ1-4|15|TRBV5-4|.
CASSDTGSSYEKLFF
TGTGCCAGCAGCGATACAGGGAGTTCTTACGAAAAACTGTTTTTT
>TRBD2|TRBJ2-1|16|TRBV6-2/TRBV6-3|.
CASSYSGRGGGNEQFF
TGTGCCAGCAGTTACTCGGGGCGGGGGGGCGGCAATGAGCAGTTCTTC
>.|TRBJ2-2|13|TRBV6-1|medium-sized
CASTVSGTGELFF
TGTGCCAGCACGGTCTCAGGAACCGGGGAGCTGTTTTTT
>TRBD1|TRBJ2-2|15|TRBV7-3|.
CASSPTGGNAGELFF
TGTGCCAGCAGCCCGACAGGGGGCAACGCCGGGGAGCTGTTTTTT
>.|TRBJ2-1|14|TRBV12-5|.
CASGLGTSSNEQFF
TGTGCTAGTGGTTTGGGAACTAGCAGCAATGAGCAGTTCTTC
>.|TRBJ2-7|14|TRBV25-1|.
CASGQGAGAYEQYF
TGTGCCAGCGGCCAAGGGGCAGGGGCCTACGAGCAGTACTTC
>.|TRBJ1-4|14|TRBV12-3/TRBV12-4|few
CASSLMSANEKLFF
TGTGCCAGCAGTTTGATGTCAGCTAATGAAAAACTGTTTTTT
>TRBD1|TRBJ1-2|16|TRBV29-1|medium-sized
CSAHAGGQGLNYGYTF
TGCAGCGCACACGCGGGGGGACAGGGCTTGAACTATGGCTACACCTTC
>.|TRBJ2-7|11|TRBV7-2|.
CASSPNYEQYF
TGTGCCAGCAGCCCAAACTACGAGCAGTACTTC
>.|TRBJ2-7|14|TRBV20-1|.
CSAGPGGNVGEQYF
TGCAGTGCCGGACCCGGAGGGAATGTGGGCGAGCAGTACTTC
>TRBD1|TRBJ2-5|15|TRBV5-4|.
CASSDGQGTPGTQYF
TGTGCCAGCAGCGATGGACAGGGCACCCCGGGGACCCAGTACTTC
>TRBD2|TRBJ2-1|14|TRBV20-1|.
CSALLAGGFNEQFF
TGCAGTGCGCTACTAGCGGGGGGTTTCAATGAGCAGTTCTTC
>.|TRBJ2-3|15|TRBV6-4|.
CASSEQDGVTDTQYF
TGTGCCAGCAGTGAACAGGACGGGGTGACAGATACGCAGTATTTT
>TRBD1|TRBJ1-2|14|TRBV7-6|.
CASSRTGVGYGYTF
TGTGCCAGCAGCCGGACAGGGGTGGGCTATGGCTACACCTTC
>TRBD1|TRBJ2-7|13|TRBV6-6|few
CATMTGVSYEQYF
TGTGCCACGATGACAGGGGTCTCCTACGAGCAGTACTTC
>TRBD1|TRBJ2-3|15|TRBV24-1|.
CATSDTGTGTDTQYF
TGTGCCACCAGTGACACCGGGACAGGCACAGATACGCAGTATTTT
>TRBD1|TRBJ1-1|18|TRBV6-5|.
CASSYGTGFKQMNTEAFF
TGTGCCAGCAGTTACGGGACAGGGTTTAAACAAATGAACACTGAAGCTTTCTTT
>.|TRBJ1-1|13|TRBV19|few
CASETAIGQEAFF
TGTGCCAGTGAGACAGCCATCGGTCAGGAAGCTTTCTTT
>.|TRBJ1-3|16|TRBV5-6|medium-sized
CASSPGLSGSGNTIYF
TGTGCCAGCAGCCCAGGCCTTTCAGGGTCTGGAAACACCATATATTTT
>.|TRBJ1-1|14|TRBV18|.
CASSPGVGGTEAFF
TGTGCCAGCTCACCAGGCGTAGGTGGCACTGAAGCTTTCTTT
>.|TRBJ2-2|15|TRBV18|medium-sized
CASSPGARSSGELFF
TGTGCCAGCTCACCAGGGGCGCGGAGCTCCGGGGAGCTGTTTTTT
>.|TRBJ2-7|15|TRBV27|medium-sized
CASSLSRILVGEQYF
TGTGCCAGCAGTTTATCCAGGATTCTGGTCGGCGAGCAGTACTTC
>.|TRBJ1-3|16|TRBV19|medium-sized
CASSVLSSSSGNTIYF
TGTGCCAGTAGCGTCCTTTCATCTAGCTCTGGAAACACCATATATTTT
>TRBD1|TRBJ2-3|14|TRBV6-4|.
CASSDSTGADTQYF
TGTGCCAGCAGTGACTCGACAGGGGCAGATACGCAGTATTTT
>TRBD1|TRBJ2-7|13|TRBV5-1|few
CASSLLGQGGMDF
TGCGCCAGCAGCTTGTTGGGACAGGGCGGGATGGACTTC
>.|TRBJ1-1|13|TRBV19|.
CASSRRGGIEAFF
TGTGCCAGTAGTAGGCGAGGGGGTATTGAAGCTTTCTTT
>TRBD1|TRBJ1-5|14|TRBV19|.
CASSVDRANQPQHF
TGTGCCAGTAGTGTCGACAGGGCGAATCAGCCCCAGCATTTT
>TRBD1|TRBJ1-6|13|TRBV19|medium-sized
CASSTDRGSPLHF
TGTGCCAGTAGTACCGACAGGGGGTCACCCCTCCACTTT
>TRBD2|TRBJ2-3|15|TRBV6-1|.
CASSYYGTITDTQYF
TGTGCCAGCAGTTACTACGGGACTATCACAGATACGCAGTATTTT
>.|TRBJ2-7|15|TRBV5-5|few
CASSLRAGSSYEQYF
TGTGCCAGCAGCTTGAGGGCGGGAAGCTCCTACGAGCAGTACTTC
>TRBD1|TRBJ2-7|15|TRBV27|once
CASSFGTGGGYEQYF
TGTGCCAGCAGTTTCGGGACAGGGGGAGGCTACGAGCAGTACTTC
>TRBD2|TRBJ2-3|16|TRBV13|.
CVSSNLAGGVPDTQYF
TGTGTTAGCAGCAATTTAGCGGGAGGAGTTCCAGATACGCAGTATTTT
>TRBD2|TRBJ2-7|14|TRBV27|.
CASSWGGATYEQYF
TGTGCCAGCAGTTGGGGAGGGGCCACCTACGAGCAGTACTTC
>.|TRBJ2-7|15|TRBV7-6|medium-sized
CASSMHRVSVYEQYF
TGTGCCAGCAGCATGCACAGGGTGTCGGTCTACGAGCAGTACTTC
>.|TRBJ1-6|15|TRBV5-4|few
CASSFRGSYNSPLHF
TGTGCCAGCAGCTTTAGGGGCTCCTATAATTCACCCCTCCACTTT
>TRBD1|TRBJ1-5|14|TRBV19|medium-sized
CASSHDRANQPQHF
TGTGCCAGTAGTCACGACAGGGCGAATCAGCCCCAGCATTTT
>TRBD1|TRBJ1-1|17|TRBV11-2|.
CASSLVETGGPDAEAFF
TGTGCCAGCAGCTTAGTAGAGACAGGGGGCCCGGACGCTGAAGCTTTCTTT
>.|TRBJ1-1|14|TRBV5-5|medium-sized
CASSPTRGDTEAFF
TGTGCCAGCAGCCCAACCCGCGGGGACACTGAAGCTTTCTTT
>TRBD2|TRBJ2-7|15|TRBV6-6|medium-sized
CASRGTSDLSYEQYF
TGTGCCAGCAGGGGGACTAGCGACCTATCCTACGAGCAGTACTTC
>.|TRBJ1-4|16|TRBV27|few
CASSSRWGRTNEKLFF
TGTGCCAGCAGTTCGCGTTGGGGGCGGACTAATGAAAAACTGTTTTTT
>.|TRBJ1-2|13|TRBV6-1|.
CASSEAWGLGYTF
TGTGCCAGCAGTGAAGCGTGGGGTCTGGGCTACACCTTC
>TRBD1|TRBJ1-5|14|TRBV30|.
CAWNWRGRDQPQHF
TGTGCCTGGAACTGGAGGGGGCGCGATCAGCCCCAGCATTTT
>.|TRBJ1-2|12|TRBV5-6|.
CASSLDDYGYTF
TGTGCCAGCAGCTTGGACGACTATGGCTACACCTTC
>.|TRBJ1-2|17|TRBV27|once
CASSFRIPHRANYGYTF
TGTGCCAGCAGTTTTCGGATTCCGCACAGAGCTAACTATGGCTACACCTTC
>.|TRBJ1-4|14|TRBV28|.
CASSWRQENEKLFF
TGTGCCAGCAGTTGGAGGCAGGAAAATGAAAAACTGTTTTTT
>.|TRBJ1-2|15|TRBV6-5|few
CASSRSVGGSYGYTF
TGTGCCAGCAGCCGGTCCGTCGGGGGATCCTATGGCTACACCTTC
>.|TRBJ1-2|14|TRBV13|.
CASSWRTANYGYTF
TGTGCCAGCAGCTGGCGGACAGCTAACTATGGCTACACCTTC
>.|TRBJ1-1|13|TRBV27|.
CASSLTGEREAFF
TGTGCCAGCAGTTTAACGGGGGAGAGGGAAGCTTTCTTT
>.|TRBJ2-2|16|TRBV4-3|few
CASSLQVAVNTGELFF
TGTGCCAGCAGCCTCCAGGTGGCGGTGAACACCGGGGAGCTGTTTTTT
>.|TRBJ1-2|14|TRBV18|.
CASSLTGTTYGYTF
TGTGCCAGCTCACTCACTGGGACAACGTATGGCTACACCTTC
>.|TRBJ1-5|18|TRBV29-1|few
CSVDPRWGWGRSNQPQHF
TGCAGCGTTGATCCCCGGTGGGGTTGGGGTAGGAGCAATCAGCCCCAGCATTTT